Below, 28 T cell receptor beta chains from the same sample are listed, as sequenced in a study of cytomegalovirus exposure and HLA in healthy donors. A multiplex PCR was run with 60 Vbeta primers and 13 Jbeta primers. The repertoire was sequenced with immunoSEQ multiplex PCR; TCRdb's copy has only in-frame clones and lacks some. The sample carries around 130,000 clones, around 83% recorded once. Sequenced sample: PBMCs. These receptors all come from a woman aged 30 to 39 in good health and CMV-seropositive.

The sample holds one count of this clone. The V call is TRBV6-5, the J call TRBJ1-1; no clear D gene. CDR1 and CDR2 (germline): MNHEY, SVGAGI. CDR3 length: 12 residues. The V end was cut by 6 bases, the J end by 1 base, with 6 bases between. The CDR3 reads CASRAENTEAFF. In DNA, the CDR3 is TGTGCCAGCAGGGCAGAGAACACTGAAGCTTTCTTT.

The chain links TRBV6-5 to TRBJ1-4; D may be TRBD1 (5 bases). This CDR3 contains 11 residues. Per the germline V gene, CDR1 is MNHEY and CDR2 is SVGAGI. V lost 4 bases and J 10 bases, leaving 7 bases between the germline ends. CDR3 bases: TGTGCCAGCAGTTCCGGGGGAAAACTGTTTTTT. Amino acids: CASSSGGKLFF.

The J gene is TRBJ1-1, the V gene TRBV18; 9 bases map to TRBD1. J was trimmed by 6 bases and V by 2 bases; bases with no gene match: 7. The CDR3 covers 15 residues. CDR1 and CDR2 (germline): KGHSH, LQKENI. The CDR3 region has the DNA TGTGCCAGCTCACCAATTCCCGGGACAGGGCCTGAAGCTTTCTTT. Amino acids: CASSPIPGTGPEAFF.

The genes are TRBV6-5 and TRBJ2-7; 7 bases are a match to TRBD1. Trimming at V came to 4 bases and at J to 0 bases, leaving 6 bases not matched to a gene. The CDR3 spans 15 residues. The germline CDR1 and CDR2 sequences are MNHEY and SVGAGI. CDR3: CASSWDSYSSYEQYF. In nucleotides, the CDR3 is TGTGCCAGCAGTTGGGACAGCTATAGCTCCTACGAGCAGTACTTC.

This clone was observed a handful of times. The chain couples TRBV30 to TRBJ1-3; tentatively, D is TRBD1 (6 bases). The length of the CDR3 is 14 residues. Trimming cost V 2 bases and J 4 bases, with 12 bases left between them. Per the germline V gene, CDR1 is GTSNPN and CDR2 is SVGIG (reference sequence). Here the CDR3 reads CAWSSGAGGNTIYF. CDR3 DNA: TGTGCCTGGAGTTCAGGGGCAGGGGGAAACACCATATATTTT. Full variable domain (rest looked up from reference TRBV30 and TRBJ1-3): SQTIHQWPATLVQPVGSPLSLECTVEGTSNPNLYWYRQAAGRGLQLLFYSVGIGQISSEVPQNLSASRPQDRQFILSSKKLLLSDSGFYLCAWSSGAGGNTIYFGEGSWLTVV.

This clone was counted between two and nine times. The chain has TRBV5-8 and TRBJ2-1; weak D call: TRBD1 (6 bases). CDR1 and CDR2 from the germline V gene are SGHTS and YDEGEE. With 3 bases removed from V and 2 bases from J, the gap between germline ends came to 6 bases. This CDR3 contains 13 residues. As DNA, the CDR3 is TGTGCCAGCAGCTGGACAGCCTACAATGAGCAGTTCTTC. Encoded protein: CASSWTAYNEQFF.

Only one count was recorded for this clone. The V call is TRBV6-1, the J call TRBJ1-2; 7 nucleotides match TRBD1. This CDR3 region has 14 residues. V trimming: 5 bases; J trimming: 2 bases; junction bases outside the gene matches: 5. CDR1 is MNHNS, CDR2 SASEGT, per germline. DNA for the CDR3: TGTGCCAGCAGTCCAGGGGGTTCCAACTATGGCTACACCTTC. Translation: CASSPGGSNYGYTF.

The CDR3 spells CASSPQGLADYNEQFF. The CDR3 DNA sequence: TGTGCCAGCAGCCCCCAGGGACTAGCGGACTACAATGAGCAGTTCTTC. The rearrangement joins TRBV9 to TRBJ2-1, with TRBD2 matching over 11 bases. V was clipped by 4 bases and J by 3 bases; unmatched bases: 6. The CDR3 runs 16 residues. Germline assignment: CDR1 SGDLS and CDR2 YYNGEE.

This clone appeared once. This chain uses TRBV11-2 with TRBJ2-5; no reliable D call. V was shortened by 6 bases and J by 5 bases, with 4 bases between the two germline ends. This CDR3 has 10 amino acids. Germline values: CDR1 SGHAT, CDR2 FQNNGV. Here the CDR3 DNA reads TGTGCCAGCAGGAGGGAGACCCAGTACTTC. Its protein is CASRRETQYF.

This clone came up once. The chain uses TRBV15 and TRBJ1-1; possible D gene TRBD1, 6 bases. From germline, CDR1 is LNHNV and CDR2 YYDKDF (reference sequence). Between the trimmed V and J ends, which lost 8 bases and 1 base, there was a span of 17 bases. The CDR3 extends over 15 amino acids. This chain's CDR3 is CATLKGHSKNTEAFF. CDR3 bases: TGTGCCACCTTGAAGGGACATTCTAAGAACACTGAAGCTTTCTTT.

The rearrangement joins TRBV19 to TRBJ1-5, with no clear D. Trimming pared 1 base from V and 3 bases from J, leaving 7 bases between. In germline, CDR1 is LNHDA, CDR2 SQIVND (reference sequence). The CDR3 extends over 14 amino acids. The CDR3 spells CASSIVGANQPQHF. Here the CDR3 DNA reads TGTGCCAGTAGTATAGTTGGAGCCAATCAGCCCCAGCATTTT.

This clone was found a few times. Other DNA sequences in this specimen translate into the identical CDR3. The chain is built from TRBV30 and TRBJ1-5; TRBD1 aligns across 9 bases. CDR3 length: 14 amino acids. After removal of 1 base from V and 6 bases from J, the junction contained 4 bases not matched to a gene. In germline, CDR1 is GTSNPN, CDR2 SVGIG (reference sequence). CDR3 DNA: TGTGCCTGGAGTGGGGGACAGGGAGGTCAGCCCCAGCATTTT. The encoded protein is CAWSGGQGGQPQHF.

This chain connects TRBV4-1 to TRBJ2-1; D is possibly TRBD2 (5 bases). Germline-derived CDR1 and CDR2 are MGHRA and YSYEKL. The V gene lost 2 bases and the J gene lost 7 bases, with 18 bases spanning the gap. There are 16 residues in the CDR3. The CDR3 DNA sequence: TGCGCCAGCAGCCAACTCTCCGGGAAGGAGAAGAATGAGCAGTTCTTC. Protein product: CASSQLSGKEKNEQFF.

With respect to this clone: Other DNA sequences in this specimen translate into the identical CDR3. J is TRBJ1-2 and V is TRBV5-1; D remains ambiguous. CDR1 is SGHRS and CDR2 is YFSETQ in the germline V gene. V lost 4 bases, J lost 2 bases, and 9 bases lay in between. The CDR3 covers 13 residues. CDR3 in amino acids: CASSLEGNYGYTF. The CDR3 nucleotides are TGCGCCAGCAGCCTCGAGGGAAACTATGGCTACACCTTC.

The chain joins TRBV19 to TRBJ2-1, with 9 positions matching TRBD2. The CDR3 is 15 residues long. Per germline, CDR1 LNHDA and CDR2 SQIVND (reference sequence). Trimming took 3 bases from V and 7 from J; bases not matched to a gene: 7. In DNA form, the CDR3 reads TGTGCCAGTAGTATGTGGAGCGGGAGGACGAATGAGCAGTTCTTC. Translation: CASSMWSGRTNEQFF.

The sample holds one count of this clone. The chain employs TRBV5-1 and TRBJ2-7; the match to TRBD1 covers 7 bases. The CDR3 totals 14 residues. Germline values: CDR1 SGHRS, CDR2 YFSETQ. V was pared by 0 bases and J by 2 bases, with 2 bases of the junction left unmatched. The CDR3, as DNA: TGCGCCAGCAGCTTGGGGACAGGTCCCTACGAGCAGTACTTC. Translation gives CASSLGTGPYEQYF.

This chain links TRBV9 with TRBJ2-1; possible D gene TRBD2, 7 bases. The CDR3 is 14 residues long. Per germline, CDR1 SGDLS and CDR2 YYNGEE. The V gene lost 5 bases and the J gene lost 4 bases, with 13 bases spanning the gap. The CDR3 reads CASRGGGSYNEQFF. CDR3 bases: TGTGCCAGCAGAGGGGGAGGGTCATACAATGAGCAGTTCTTC. The full variable domain, rest sourced from reference TRBV9 and TRBJ2-1, is DSGVTQTPKHLITATGQRVTLRCSPRSGDLSVYWYQQSLDQGLQFLIQYYNGEERAKGNILERFSAQQFPDLHSELNLSSLELGDSALYFCASRGGGSYNEQFFGPGTRLTVL.

The chain carries TRBV7-8 and TRBJ2-5; 7 bases are a match to TRBD2. This CDR3 comprises 13 residues. Trimming at V came to 4 bases and at J to 2 bases, leaving 1 base not matched to a gene. CDR1 is SGHVS and CDR2 is FQNEAQ in the germline V gene. CDR3: CASSSGLQETQYF. The CDR3 DNA follows: TGTGCCAGCAGCTCGGGACTACAAGAGACCCAGTACTTC.

This clone has just a few counts. The genes are TRBV6-4 and TRBJ2-1; 14 bases are shared with TRBD2. This CDR3 spans 15 amino acids. The V gene's germline CDR1 is MRHNA and CDR2 SNTAGT. V shed 6 bases, J shed 9 bases, and the junction held 7 bases outside the gene matches. CDR3 region: CASRLGLAGVGEQFF. For the CDR3, the DNA is TGTGCCAGCAGACTGGGACTAGCGGGAGTTGGTGAGCAGTTCTTC.

CDR3 protein: CASSLRGSNQPQHF. The CDR3, as DNA: TGTGCCAGCAGCTTACGAGGGTCCAATCAGCCCCAGCATTTT. The rearrangement links TRBV5-4 to TRBJ1-5; the D is unclear. This CDR3 spans 14 amino acids. The V and J ends lost 2 bases and 3 bases respectively, with 9 bases between them. Germline V gives CDR1 SGHNT, CDR2 YYREEE (reference sequence).

This chain uses TRBV5-1 with TRBJ2-5; possibly TRBD1 for D (6 bases). CDR1 SGHRS and CDR2 YFSETQ come from the germline V gene. The germline V and J ends were trimmed by 0 bases and 4 bases, with 10 bases remaining between them. The CDR3 spans 14 residues. CDR3 loop: CASSLATGLETQYF. In DNA, the CDR3 is TGCGCCAGCAGCTTGGCCACAGGGTTAGAGACCCAGTACTTC.

This clone has a single count. V and J are TRBV6-5 and TRBJ2-5; 10 bases line up with TRBD2. The DNA end favors TRBJ2-7, so the J call may be wrong. CDR3 length: 14 amino acids. CDR1 is MNHEY, CDR2 SVGAGI, per germline. This CDR3 is CASSRGLAVHEQYF. DNA of the CDR3: TGTGCCAGCAGTCGAGGACTAGCGGTACACGAGCAGTACTTC.

J is TRBJ1-3 and V is TRBV2; the D is unclear. The V gene's germline CDR1 is SNHLY and CDR2 FYNNEI. The V gene lost 6 bases and the J gene lost 0 bases, with 9 bases spanning the gap. The CDR3 has 14 amino acids. The CDR3 spells CASRDRGSGNTIYF. The CDR3 bases are TGTGCCAGCAGGGATCGGGGCTCTGGAAACACCATATATTTT.

This clone has a single count. CDR3 loop: CASSMNGLRGGEETQYF. In DNA form, the CDR3 reads TGTGCCAGTAGTATGAATGGCTTGCGGGGGGGCGAAGAGACCCAGTACTTC. The V and J genes are TRBV19 and TRBJ2-5; TRBD2 aligns across 9 bases. The CDR3 sequence is 17 residues long. V dropped 3 bases and J dropped 3; count of bases not matched to a gene: 11. From germline, CDR1 is LNHDA and CDR2 SQIVND (reference sequence).

This clone appeared a few times. The V call is TRBV7-2, the J call TRBJ1-4; D gene uncertain. Between the trimmed V and J ends, which lost 4 bases and 6 bases, there was a span of 9 bases. The CDR3 sequence is 13 residues long. CDR1 and CDR2 from the germline V gene are SGHTA and FQGNSA. The CDR3 DNA follows: TGTGCCAGCAGCTCCTCCTATGATGAAAAACTGTTTTTT. The encoded protein is CASSSSYDEKLFF. The complete variable domain, with remaining parts taken from reference TRBV7-2 and TRBJ1-4, reads GAGVSQSPSNKVTEKGKDVELRCDPISGHTALYWYRQSLGQGLEFLIYFQGNSAPDKSGLPSDRFSAERTGGSVSTLTIQRTQQEDSAVYLCASSSSYDEKLFFGSGTQLSVL.

The rearrangement uses TRBV28 and TRBJ1-6; 7 positions match TRBD1. The germline gives CDR1 MDHEN, CDR2 SYDVKM. V lost 4 bases to trimming and J lost 10 bases; unmatched junction nucleotides: 7. This CDR3 has 14 amino acids. CDR3 protein: CASSSGTVISPLHF. The DNA of the CDR3 is TGTGCCAGCAGTTCCGGGACAGTAATATCACCCCTCCACTTT.

The chain joins TRBV4-1 to TRBJ1-5, with D unresolved. Per germline, CDR1 MGHRA and CDR2 YSYEKL. The V end lost 0 bases, the J end lost 7 bases, and 13 bases lay between the germline ends. The CDR3 contains 15 residues. CDR3 coding DNA: TGCGCCAGCAGCCAAGATGGCCAGGAGGAACAGCCCCAGCATTTT. Protein sequence: CASSQDGQEEQPQHF.

This clone showed up just once. The V gene is TRBV9, the J gene TRBJ2-7; TRBD1 aligns across 7 bases. V shed 3 bases and J 2 bases; nucleotides not matched to a gene: 14. This CDR3 is 17 amino acids long. Germline V CDR1 and CDR2: SGDLS, YYNGEE. CDR3 amino acids: CASSERPLEGAPYEQYF. The CDR3 DNA follows: TGTGCCAGCAGCGAGAGACCCCTCGAGGGGGCGCCCTACGAGCAGTACTTC.